This TCR beta chain appears in the sequencing data of a study of response to subunit inactivated influenza vaccine. TCRdb recomputed calls from the RT-PCR reads with MiXCR, one row per CDR3 protein. The sample contains hundreds of thousands of distinct CDR3 sequences, 7.5% to 8.5% of which appear only once. This clonotype showed up many times. Here the sequenced sample was PBMCs from blood, taken less than 30 months after vaccination. The clonotype originates from a man between 50 and 70 years old who received an inactivated influenza vaccine.

The chain's CDR3 is CASRFRADTGELFF. DNA of the CDR3: TGTGCCAGCAGATTCCGGGCCGACACCGGGGAGCTGTTTTTT. The rearrangement links TRBV7-2 to TRBJ2-2; no definite D call. V was trimmed by 6 bases and J by 3 bases, leaving 11 bases between them. This CDR3 region has 14 residues. Germline assignment: CDR1 SGHTA and CDR2 FQGNSA.